The 29 T cell receptor beta chains below were found in one sample sequenced in a study of blood T cell repertoires in COVID-19. Profiled with immunoSEQ multiplex PCR; TCRdb holds only in-frame clones, not every one. The table shows around 140,000 clones, with roughly 81% occurring only once. Sequenced material: peripheral blood. Source of these receptors: a human donor with acute or convalescent COVID-19. The donor label of this sample is uncertain.

The V gene is TRBV11-1, the J gene TRBJ1-2, with D perhaps matching TRBD1 (5 bases). CDR1 is SGHAT, CDR2 FQDESV, per germline (reference sequence). Trimming cost V 2 bases and J 2 bases, with 9 bases left between them. This CDR3 is built from 14 residues. The CDR3 spells CASSLPGSNYGYTF. The CDR3 region has the DNA TGTGCCAGCAGCTTACCAGGGTCGAACTATGGCTACACCTTC.

This clone came up a few times. V gene TRBV7-9 combines with J gene TRBJ1-1; TRBD1 agrees at 8 bases. The ends lost 6 bases at V and 11 bases at J; junction bases unmatched: 8. The CDR3 spans 12 residues. Germline V CDR1 and CDR2: SEHNR, FQNEAQ (reference sequence). The CDR3 region is CASSNQGARAFF. For the CDR3, the DNA is TGTGCCAGCAGTAATCAGGGGGCTCGGGCTTTCTTT.

This clone has just a few counts. The rearrangement links TRBV14 to TRBJ2-7, with TRBD1 matching 7 bases. Germline assignment: CDR1 SGHDN and CDR2 FVKESK. The CDR3 is 17 amino acids. With V trimmed by 4 bases and J by 9 bases, 21 bases remained unmatched. This CDR3 is CASSPDRDRYQLRGQYF. The DNA for the CDR3 is TGTGCCAGCAGCCCTGACCGGGACAGATACCAACTACGAGGGCAGTACTTC.

The chain links TRBV20-1 to TRBJ2-1; no firm D call. The V end lost 3 bases, the J end lost 7 bases, and 10 bases lay between the germline ends. Germline CDR1 reads DFQATT; CDR2 reads SNEGSKA (reference sequence). The CDR3 covers 12 residues. The CDR3 DNA follows: TGCAGTGCTAGTACCAGCGCTAATGAGCAGTTCTTC. It yields the protein CSASTSANEQFF.

The chain carries TRBV27 and TRBJ1-2, with a possible D match to TRBD1 (6 bases). V lost 0 bases and J 3 bases, leaving 17 bases between the germline ends. The CDR3 has 17 residues. CDR1 and CDR2 from the germline V gene are MNHEY and SMNVEV (reference sequence). The CDR3 sequence is CASSLSPRYTGHYGYTF. CDR3 nucleotide sequence: TGTGCCAGCAGTTTATCCCCCCGCTACACAGGGCACTATGGCTACACCTTC.

The CDR3 spells CASSPPTSGSLDEQFF. The CDR3 DNA follows: TGTGCCAGCTCACCACCGACTAGCGGGAGTTTGGATGAGCAGTTCTTC. The J gene is TRBJ2-1, the V gene TRBV18; 12 nucleotides line up with TRBD2. CDR1 is KGHSH and CDR2 is LQKENI in the germline V gene. The CDR3 is made up of 16 amino acids. Germline trimming cut 0 bases from V and 8 bases from J; bases unmatched to any gene: 5. Full variable domain (outside the CDR3, taken from reference TRBV18 and TRBJ2-1): NAGVMQNPRHLVRRRGQEARLRCSPMKGHSHVYWYRQLPEEGLKFMVYLQKENIIDESGMPKERFSAEFPKEGPSILRIQQVVRGDSAAYFCASSPPTSGSLDEQFFGPGTRLTVL.

This rearrangement joins TRBV5-1 to TRBJ1-1; D possibly corresponds to TRBD1 (5 bases). Germline V CDR1 and CDR2: SGHRS, YFSETQ. The CDR3 spans 14 residues. V lost 10 bases, J lost 0 bases, and 16 bases lay in between. CDR3 bases: TGCGCCTCCAAGGGTGGGGGGATGAACACTGAAGCTTTCTTT. Translated, it gives CASKGGGMNTEAFF. Full variable domain (missing parts from reference TRBV5-1 and TRBJ1-1): KAGVTQTPRYLIKTRGQQVTLSCSPISGHRSVSWYQQTPGQGLQFLFEYFSETQRNKGNFPGRFSGRQFSNSRSEMNVSTLELGDSALYLCASKGGGMNTEAFFGQGTRLTVV.

The chain joins TRBV2 to TRBJ2-2; tentative D call: TRBD2 (6 bases). Germline V lookup: CDR1 SNHLY, CDR2 FYNNEI. The V end was cut by 4 bases, the J end by 4 bases, with 13 bases between. The CDR3 is 15 residues long. The DNA for the CDR3 is TGTGCCAGCAGTGTAACTAGCACCCTCACCGGGGAGCTGTTTTTT. This gives the protein CASSVTSTLTGELFF.

The chain links TRBV30 to TRBJ2-7, with D possibly TRBD2 on 5 matching bases. Germline V lookup: CDR1 GTSNPN, CDR2 SVGIG (reference sequence). CDR3 length equals 14 residues. V dropped 0 bases and J dropped 0 bases, with 9 bases sitting between them. CDR3 DNA: TGTGCCTGGAGTGTACTAGGGCACTCCTACGAGCAGTACTTC. Its protein product is CAWSVLGHSYEQYF.

The chain couples TRBV24-1 to TRBJ2-2, with D maybe TRBD1 (5 bases). The V end was cut by 7 bases, the J end by 0 bases, with 8 bases between. The V gene's germline CDR1 is KGHDR and CDR2 SFDVKD. The CDR3 totals 14 residues. In DNA form, the CDR3 reads TGTGCCACCAGGTCAGGGTCGAACACCGGGGAGCTGTTTTTT. It codes for CATRSGSNTGELFF.

The chain uses TRBV14 and TRBJ1-4; TRBD1 agrees at 8 bases. J was trimmed by 4 bases and V by 4 bases; bases with no gene match: 11. Germline V gene data show CDR1 as SGHDN and CDR2 as FVKESK. This CDR3 is built from 17 residues. CDR3 DNA: TGTGCCAGCAGCCCCCGCGGACAGGGCTACAGTAATGAAAAACTGTTTTTT. As protein: CASSPRGQGYSNEKLFF.

J is TRBJ1-1 and V is TRBV10-3; tentatively, D is TRBD1 (6 bases). This CDR3 is built from 14 residues. The germline V gene encodes CDR1 ENHRY and CDR2 SYGVKD. V was clipped by 0 bases and J by 10 bases, with 15 bases between them. CDR3 loop: CAISESTGRVGAFF. The CDR3 bases are TGTGCCATCAGTGAGTCCACAGGGCGTGTTGGAGCTTTCTTT.

The V and J genes are TRBV7-2 and TRBJ1-6; the match to TRBD1 covers 9 bases. J gave up 6 bases and V 4 bases, and 7 bases lay outside the gene matches. CDR3 size: 16 residues. Germline V CDR1 and CDR2: SGHTA, FQGNSA. This chain's CDR3 is CASSSQGDRVNSPLHF. CDR3 DNA: TGTGCCAGCAGCTCCCAGGGGGACAGGGTTAATTCACCCCTCCACTTT.

The gene calls are TRBV14 and TRBJ1-4; D is ambiguous. The CDR3 is 14 residues long. From germline, CDR1 is SGHDN and CDR2 FVKESK. The V and J ends lost 3 bases and 8 bases respectively, with 13 bases between them. The CDR3 region has the DNA TGTGCCAGCAGCCATCGCACGGTTCGCGAAAAACTGTTTTTT. This gives the protein CASSHRTVREKLFF.

A remark on this clone: Additional DNA sequences in this sample encode the identical CDR3. This chain uses TRBV4-2 with TRBJ2-3; 8 bases fit TRBD2. The CDR3 consists of 15 residues. Germline V gene lookup returns CDR1 LGHNA and CDR2 YNFKEQ. V was clipped by 1 base and J by 3 bases; unmatched bases: 3. The CDR3 bases are TGTGCCAGCAGCCAAGCTGGCGGGGGGACAGATACGCAGTATTTT. Translating it yields CASSQAGGGTDTQYF.

The CDR3 DNA follows: TGTGCCAGCAGCCCCCCGGGCGGGAGGCGGGGTGAGCAGTTCTTC. The encoded protein is CASSPPGGRRGEQFF. The chain joins TRBV7-3 to TRBJ2-1, with 8 positions matching TRBD2. Germline loops: CDR1 SGHTA, CDR2 FQGTGA. This CDR3 has 15 residues. V shed 5 bases and J 9 bases; nucleotides not matched to a gene: 12.

The chain recombines TRBV25-1 with TRBJ1-2, with a weak D call TRBD1 (5 bases). Germline lookup yields CDR1 MGHDK and CDR2 SYGVNS. The CDR3 contains 14 residues. Trimming cost V 1 base and J 2 bases, with 8 bases left between them. CDR3 loop: CASSESGVNYGYTF. In DNA, the CDR3 is TGTGCCAGCAGTGAATCGGGGGTCAACTATGGCTACACCTTC.

This clone was seen just once. The V and J genes are TRBV5-1 and TRBJ1-2, with TRBD1 matching over 9 bases. Germline values: CDR1 SGHRS, CDR2 YFSETQ. The CDR3 has 17 amino acids. Trimming at V came to 0 bases and at J to 4 bases, leaving 10 bases not matched to a gene. The CDR3 DNA sequence: TGCGCCAGCAGCTTGGAGGTAGGGACAGGGATCGCCTATGGCTACACCTTC. This sequence encodes CASSLEVGTGIAYGYTF.

The V call is TRBV9, the J call TRBJ2-3; 11 nucleotides agree with TRBD2. V trimming: 3 bases; J trimming: 4 bases; junction bases outside the gene matches: 4. The germline gives CDR1 SGDLS, CDR2 YYNGEE. This CDR3 is 15 amino acids long. The CDR3 loop reads CASSAGLAEADTQYF. DNA for the CDR3: TGTGCCAGCAGCGCGGGACTAGCGGAGGCAGATACGCAGTATTTT.

The V and J genes are TRBV23-1 and TRBJ1-1; 7 nucleotides agree with TRBD1. TRBV23-1 is sorted into the ORF group, with uncertain function. The CDR3 is 15 residues long. The trim removed 2 bases at V and 0 bases at J, leaving 3 bases unmatched. CDR3 coding DNA: TGCGCCAGCAGTCAAAAGGGGGCCATGAACACTGAAGCTTTCTTT. It encodes CASSQKGAMNTEAFF.

The chain couples TRBV4-2 to TRBJ1-5; possible D gene TRBD1, 5 bases. Germline CDR1 is LGHNA and CDR2 is YNFKEQ. The CDR3 runs 13 residues. Trimming cost V 0 bases and J 7 bases, with 7 bases left between them. CDR3 amino acids: CASSQEPGQPQHF. As DNA, the CDR3 is TGTGCCAGCAGCCAAGAACCAGGGCAGCCCCAGCATTTT.

This clone came up a few times. The V call is TRBV7-2, the J call TRBJ1-5, with TRBD1 as a possible D gene (6 bases). CDR3 length equals 13 residues. Deletions cut 5 bases from V and 4 bases from J, with 9 bases between. From germline, CDR1 is SGHTA and CDR2 FQGNSA. The CDR3 region has the DNA TGTGCCAGCAGCGACACAGGGAATCAGCCCCAGCATTTT. Its protein is CASSDTGNQPQHF.

V is TRBV5-6 and J is TRBJ1-1, with 7 bases lining up with TRBD1. This CDR3 has 13 amino acids. Looked up from germline, CDR1 is SGHDT and CDR2 is YYEEEE. Germline trimming cut 3 bases from V and 5 bases from J; bases unmatched to any gene: 4. CDR3 amino acids: CASSSGTVTEAFF. The CDR3 DNA sequence: TGTGCCAGCAGCTCCGGGACAGTGACTGAAGCTTTCTTT. Filled out from reference TRBV5-6 and TRBJ1-1, the complete variable domain reads DAGVTQSPTHLIKTRGQQVTLRCSPKSGHDTVSWYQQALGQGPQFIFQYYEEEERQRGNFPDRFSGHQFPNYSSELNVNALLLGDSALYLCASSSGTVTEAFFGQGTRLTVV.

This chain joins TRBV29-1 and TRBJ1-5; D uncertain. CDR3 size: 11 residues. V was cut by 6 bases and J by 5 bases, with 8 bases left in between. Germline CDR1 and CDR2: SQVTM and ANQGSEA. CDR3 amino acids: CSVGIDQPQHF. Here the CDR3 DNA reads TGCAGCGTCGGGATAGATCAGCCCCAGCATTTT.

The V call is TRBV10-3, the J call TRBJ1-5, with D tentatively TRBD1 (5 bases). This CDR3 has 13 amino acids. Germline V gene sequence: CDR1 ENHRY, CDR2 SYGVKD. V lost 6 bases and J 0 bases, leaving 6 bases between the germline ends. Written as DNA, the CDR3 is TGTGCCATCAGCGACAGTAGCAATCAGCCCCAGCATTTT. Its protein is CAISDSSNQPQHF.

This chain connects TRBV7-3 to TRBJ1-5; D is perhaps TRBD1 (6 bases). Germline-derived CDR1 and CDR2 are SGHTA and FQGTGA. This CDR3 spans 13 amino acids. Trimming removed 5 bases at V and 4 bases at J, with 9 bases between. The CDR3: CASSPTGNQPQHF. The DNA for the CDR3 is TGTGCCAGCAGCCCCACAGGGAATCAGCCCCAGCATTTT.

The chain employs TRBV28 and TRBJ1-6, with a weak D call TRBD1 (5 bases). V was clipped by 6 bases and J by 4 bases, with 16 bases between them. This CDR3 has 16 residues. Germline CDR1 MDHEN, CDR2 SYDVKM. This CDR3 is CASSPFGARYNSPLHF. In DNA form, the CDR3 reads TGTGCCAGCAGCCCCTTTGGGGCGAGATATAATTCACCCCTCCACTTT.

The rearrangement joins TRBV7-8 to TRBJ2-7; the match to TRBD1 covers 8 bases. The CDR3 runs 13 residues. The junction had 6 bases not matched to a gene; V was cut back by 5 bases and J by 6 bases. Germline V gene lookup returns CDR1 SGHVS and CDR2 FQNEAQ. For the CDR3, the DNA is TGTGCCAGCAGCAATGACAGGGGTGGCGAGCAGTACGTC. Protein: CASSNDRGGEQYV.

The chain employs TRBV28 and TRBJ1-2, with D perhaps TRBD1 (6 bases). The CDR3 consists of 15 residues. CDR1 is MDHEN, CDR2 SYDVKM, per germline. Deletions cut 2 bases from V and 2 bases from J, with 12 bases between. The CDR3 here is CASSLGLQGNYGYTF. The CDR3 DNA is TGTGCCAGCAGTTTAGGACTCCAGGGGAACTATGGCTACACCTTC.